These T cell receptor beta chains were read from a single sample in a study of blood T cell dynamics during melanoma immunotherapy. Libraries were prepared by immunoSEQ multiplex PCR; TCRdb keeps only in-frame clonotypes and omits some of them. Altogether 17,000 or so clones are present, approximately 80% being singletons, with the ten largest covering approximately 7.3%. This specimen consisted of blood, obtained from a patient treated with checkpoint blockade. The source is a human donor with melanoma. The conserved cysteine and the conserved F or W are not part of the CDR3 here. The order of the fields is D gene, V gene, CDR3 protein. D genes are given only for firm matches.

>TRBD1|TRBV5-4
ASGNSGTGSNEQY
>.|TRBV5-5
ASSLGTDSGNTIY
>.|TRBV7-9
ASSLAGRGDTQY
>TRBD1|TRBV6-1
ASLDRVRDQPQH
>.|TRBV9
ASSGGAYEQY
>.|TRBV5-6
ASSLDGWAAF
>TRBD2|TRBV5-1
ASSLDSSGKVETQY
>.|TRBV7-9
ASSFERAGYNEQF
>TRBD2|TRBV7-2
ASSDNPGLAGGPQY
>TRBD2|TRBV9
ASSVGVLAGNEQF
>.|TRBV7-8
ASSLGGSSDTQY
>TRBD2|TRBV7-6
ASSFLLAGDEQF
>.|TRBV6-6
ASSYFSNQPQH
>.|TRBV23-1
ASSQSRLGLNTGELF
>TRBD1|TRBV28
ASSLSRGLSEAF
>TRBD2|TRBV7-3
ASSLTHQRESGEQY
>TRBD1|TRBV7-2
ASSLTGVGEQY
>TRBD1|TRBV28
ASSLRQGAWGNQPQH
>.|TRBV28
ASRGKVYEQY
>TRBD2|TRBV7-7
ASSLPPALAGANNEQF
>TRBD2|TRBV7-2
ASSSFGTSGRARETQY
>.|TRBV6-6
ASSYGRTQY
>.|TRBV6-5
ASSNGIKETQY
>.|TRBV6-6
ASSREENTIY
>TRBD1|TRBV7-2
ASSPRQGLDTEAF
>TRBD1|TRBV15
ATSRGGQGMEGYT
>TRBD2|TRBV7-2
ASSLGVAGGYQETQY
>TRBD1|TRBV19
ASRATGGTGYT
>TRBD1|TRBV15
ATSSGGSVVTEAF
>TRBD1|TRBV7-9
ASSFGTGFTEAF
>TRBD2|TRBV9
ASSVGSGSQNEQF
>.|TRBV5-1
ASNSGYGNEQF
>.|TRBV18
ASSQEGATLAYNEQF
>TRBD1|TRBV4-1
ASSRIGTEAEQY
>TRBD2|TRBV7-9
ASSLGGSSDEQF
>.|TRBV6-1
ASSRNGANEKLF
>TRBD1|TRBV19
ASRAGGAEQY
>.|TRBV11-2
ASSVTGTYEQY
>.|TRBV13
ASSLGRLVQGSKTEVEAF
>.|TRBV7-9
ASSLPGGLYEQY
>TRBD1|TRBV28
ASSLTPGQGISGYT
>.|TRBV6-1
ASSEVGEGRPQH
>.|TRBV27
ASSLLLENNEQF
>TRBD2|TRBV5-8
ASSLESRSGGEETQY
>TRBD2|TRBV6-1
ASSARDYGY
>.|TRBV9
ASSDSSGNTIY
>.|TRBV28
ASSLLLPRWDTEAF
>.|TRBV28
ASTLGGAKNIQY
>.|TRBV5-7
ASSSETQY
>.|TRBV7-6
ASSARDGNNEKLF
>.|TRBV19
ASSINAGGDTQY
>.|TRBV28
ASSDHGDGTDTQY
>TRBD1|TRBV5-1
ASSTGTGSTDTQY
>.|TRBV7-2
ASSPQGTNSPLH